This T cell receptor (beta chain) was found in a study of CD8 T cells in Susac syndrome. Turning to the study itself: Roughly 8 of the sequenced Susac syndrome patients were in remission, and about 6 had active disease. Patients with Susac syndrome were therapy-naive, on corticosteroids, or on intravenous immunoglobulin alone at the time that blood was drawn. Overall study results and limits: Where Susac syndrome CD4+ T cell repertoires were concerned, no clonal expansion was evident.

A note on this clonotype: Its antigen remains unidentified.

After extraction with the RNeasy kit, roughly 0.45 to 1 ug of the RNA was reverse transcribed using random hexamers. Using its own MiXCR run on the immunoSEQ multiplex PCR reads, TCRdb lists one record per CDR3 protein. The table records 150,000 to 200,000 distinct CDR3 sequences, 94% of them present only once. The authors negatively isolated CD8+ and CD4+ T cells and FACS-enriched TEMRA cells. The J segment lost 2 bases and the V segment lost 6 bases, leaving 8 bases of the junction unmatched. The V gene's germline CDR1 is DFQATT and CDR2 SNEGSKA (reference sequence). This CDR3 is 15 amino acids long.

This sequence originates from a human donor with Susac syndrome. The rearrangement joins TRBV20-1 to TRBJ2-3; TRBD2 matches 10 bases. Sequenced sample: CD4+ T cells from PBMCs. The CDR3 region is CSAAPLAGVTDTQYF. The CDR3 bases are TGCAGTGCCGCGCCGCTAGCGGGGGTCACAGATACGCAGTATTTT.